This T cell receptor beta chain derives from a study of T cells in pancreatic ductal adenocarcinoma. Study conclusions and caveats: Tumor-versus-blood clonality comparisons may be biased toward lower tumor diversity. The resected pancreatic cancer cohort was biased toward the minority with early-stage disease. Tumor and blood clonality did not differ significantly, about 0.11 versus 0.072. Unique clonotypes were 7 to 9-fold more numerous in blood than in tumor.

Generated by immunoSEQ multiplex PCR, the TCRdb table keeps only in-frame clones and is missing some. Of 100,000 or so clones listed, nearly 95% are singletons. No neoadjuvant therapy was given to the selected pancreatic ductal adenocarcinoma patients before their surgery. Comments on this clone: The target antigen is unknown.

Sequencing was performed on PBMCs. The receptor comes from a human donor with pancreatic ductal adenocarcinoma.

DNA of the CDR3: TGTGCCAGCAGCCTTCAGGGGCAAGAGACCCAGTACTTC. Its translation is CASSLQGQETQYF. This chain uses TRBV5-4 with TRBJ2-5, with D maybe TRBD1 (6 bases). The CDR3 loop spans 13 amino acids. The V and J ends lost 4 bases and 2 bases respectively, with 9 bases between them. CDR1 and CDR2 (germline): SGHNT, YYREEE (reference sequence).